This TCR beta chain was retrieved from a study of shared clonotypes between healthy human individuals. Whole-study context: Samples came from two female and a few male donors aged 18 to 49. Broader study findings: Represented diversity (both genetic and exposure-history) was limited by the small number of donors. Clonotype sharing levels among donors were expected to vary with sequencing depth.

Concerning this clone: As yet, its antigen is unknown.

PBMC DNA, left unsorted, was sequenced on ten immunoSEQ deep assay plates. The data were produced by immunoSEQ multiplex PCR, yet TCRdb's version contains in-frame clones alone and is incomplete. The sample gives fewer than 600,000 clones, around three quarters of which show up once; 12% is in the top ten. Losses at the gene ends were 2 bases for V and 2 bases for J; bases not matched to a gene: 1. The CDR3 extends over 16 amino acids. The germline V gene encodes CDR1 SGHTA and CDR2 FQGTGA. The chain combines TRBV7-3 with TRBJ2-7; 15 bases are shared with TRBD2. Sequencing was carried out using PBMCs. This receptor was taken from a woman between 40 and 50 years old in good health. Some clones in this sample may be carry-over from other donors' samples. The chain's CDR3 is CASSLGLAGGPYEQYF. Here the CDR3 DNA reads TGTGCCAGCAGCTTAGGACTAGCGGGAGGGCCCTACGAGCAGTACTTC.